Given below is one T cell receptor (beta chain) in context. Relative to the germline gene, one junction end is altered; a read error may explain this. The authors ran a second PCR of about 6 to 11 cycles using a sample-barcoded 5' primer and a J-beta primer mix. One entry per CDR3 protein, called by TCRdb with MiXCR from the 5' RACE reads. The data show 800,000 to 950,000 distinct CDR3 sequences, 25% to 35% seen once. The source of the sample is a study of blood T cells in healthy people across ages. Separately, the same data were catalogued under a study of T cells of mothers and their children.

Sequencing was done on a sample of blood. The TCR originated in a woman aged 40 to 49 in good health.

The CDR3 region is CSAGDPQSSLISYGHTF. CDR3 bases: TGCAGTGCTGGAGATCCCCAGTCATCCCTTATTAGCTATGGCCACACCTTC. The V and J genes are TRBV20-1 and TRBJ1-2, with D hard to call. CDR3 length: 17 amino acids. The germline gives CDR1 DFQATT, CDR2 SNEGSKA (reference sequence).